The 19 T cell receptor beta chains given below trace back to one sample, sequenced in a study of T cell responses to AZD1222 COVID-19 vaccine. Only in-frame clones appear in the TCRdb table, and some are missing; sequencing was by immunoSEQ multiplex PCR. The table includes fewer than 30,000 clones, about 88% detected once. The source material was peripheral blood, sampled 28 days after the second AZD1222 dose. These receptors all stem from an adult who received the AZD1222 COVID-19 vaccine.

V usage is TRBV5-1 and J usage is TRBJ1-3, with TRBD1 as a possible D gene (6 bases). The CDR3 is 15 residues long. The ends were cut back, 4 bases at V and 0 bases at J, with 11 bases in the middle. The germline V gene has CDR1 SGHRS and CDR2 YFSETQ. As DNA, the CDR3 is TGCGCCAGCAGCCCGACAGGCACCTCTGGAAACACCATATATTTT. The encoded protein is CASSPTGTSGNTIYF.

The rearrangement links TRBV7-3 to TRBJ2-7, with a possible D match to TRBD1 (5 bases). The CDR3 consists of 15 residues. Germline CDR1 is SGHTA and CDR2 is FQGTGA. V gave up 2 bases and J gave up 5 bases, with 16 bases separating them. CDR3 region: CASSLAGAPGHEQYF. Here the CDR3 DNA reads TGTGCCAGCAGCTTAGCTGGGGCTCCAGGCCACGAGCAGTACTTC. The entire variable domain, with the rest obtained from reference TRBV7-3 and TRBJ2-7, is as follows: GAGVSQTPSNKVTEKGKYVELRCDPISGHTALYWYRQSLGQGPEFLIYFQGTGAADDSGLPNDRFFAVRPEGSVSTLKIQRTERGDSAVYLCASSLAGAPGHEQYFGPGTRLTVT.

The chain combines TRBV6-5 with TRBJ1-5; TRBD1 is a possible D gene (6 bases). The V end was cut by 6 bases, the J end by 3 bases, with 9 bases between. Germline assignment: CDR1 MNHEY and CDR2 SVGAGI. The CDR3 length is 13 residues. The CDR3 sequence: CASRDRFNQPQHF. In DNA form, the CDR3 reads TGTGCCAGCAGAGACAGGTTCAATCAGCCCCAGCATTTT.

This chain joins TRBV6-5 and TRBJ2-7; TRBD2 aligns across 8 bases. Germline trimming cut 7 bases from V and 3 bases from J; bases unmatched to any gene: 8. CDR3 length equals 14 residues. Germline-derived CDR1 and CDR2 are MNHEY and SVGAGI. Here the CDR3 reads CASTLGGLDYEQYF. CDR3 nucleotide sequence: TGTGCCAGCACTTTGGGGGGACTAGACTACGAGCAGTACTTC.

V usage is TRBV5-1 and J usage is TRBJ2-7; the D is unclear. With 0 bases removed from V and 3 bases from J, the gap between germline ends came to 10 bases. Germline-derived CDR1 and CDR2 are SGHRS and YFSETQ. This CDR3 is built from 14 residues. The CDR3 sequence is CASSLVGGHYEQYF. The DNA of the CDR3 is TGCGCCAGCAGCTTGGTCGGCGGCCACTACGAGCAGTACTTC.

V usage is TRBV10-2 and J usage is TRBJ2-7; tentatively, D is TRBD2 (7 bases). CDR3 length equals 14 residues. Germline V gene sequence: CDR1 WSHSY, CDR2 SAAADI. The germline V and J ends were trimmed by 6 bases and 3 bases, with 15 bases remaining between them. The CDR3 reads CASRGGAGGYEQYF. For the CDR3, the DNA is TGCGCCAGCAGGGGGGGGGCCGGTGGCTACGAGCAGTACTTC.

V is TRBV5-1 and J is TRBJ1-2; TRBD1 matches at 8 bases. Germline CDR1 SGHRS, CDR2 YFSETQ. The CDR3 runs to 15 residues. Trimming cost V 4 bases and J 7 bases; bases outside gene matches: 12. CDR3 in DNA: TGCGCCAGCAGCCAGGACCCAGGACAGGGAAGTGGCTACACCTTC. Encoded protein: CASSQDPGQGSGYTF.

This rearrangement joins TRBV5-1 to TRBJ2-7; D possibly corresponds to TRBD1 (5 bases). This CDR3 is 13 amino acids long. V was cut by 0 bases and J by 9 bases, with 13 bases left in between. The germline gives CDR1 SGHRS, CDR2 YFSETQ. CDR3 nucleotides: TGCGCCAGCAGCTTGGATGGGGCGATGGGGCAGTACTTC. This gives the protein CASSLDGAMGQYF. Full variable domain (remainder filled in from reference TRBV5-1 and TRBJ2-7): KAGVTQTPRYLIKTRGQQVTLSCSPISGHRSVSWYQQTPGQGLQFLFEYFSETQRNKGNFPGRFSGRQFSNSRSEMNVSTLELGDSALYLCASSLDGAMGQYFGPGTRLTVT.

This clone appeared once. This chain links TRBV27 with TRBJ2-7, with D unclear. Germline lookup yields CDR1 MNHEY and CDR2 SMNVEV (reference sequence). This CDR3 is 12 amino acids long. V was pared by 6 bases and J by 0 bases, with 6 bases between. CDR3 residues: CASRRSSYEQYF. CDR3 DNA: TGTGCCAGCAGGCGGAGCTCCTACGAGCAGTACTTC.

This chain uses TRBV2 with TRBJ1-6; D call uncertain. This CDR3 is built from 12 residues. The germline V gene has CDR1 SNHLY and CDR2 FYNNEI. The V end was cut by 6 bases, the J end by 13 bases, with 13 bases between. CDR3: CASSEPHLPLHF. As DNA, the CDR3 is TGTGCCAGCAGCGAGCCTCACCTTCCCCTCCACTTT.

This rearrangement joins TRBV28 to TRBJ2-2; possibly TRBD1 for D (5 bases). The CDR3 has 16 amino acids. Germline V gene sequence: CDR1 MDHEN, CDR2 SYDVKM. V was cut by 3 bases and J by 2 bases, with 13 bases left in between. CDR3 nucleotides: TGTGCCAGCAGTTTTGGACACAGCCTTAACACCGGGGAGCTGTTTTTT. It codes for CASSFGHSLNTGELFF.

V usage is TRBV18 and J usage is TRBJ2-7; D could derive from TRBD1 or TRBD2 (5 bases each). With 0 bases removed from V and 6 bases from J, the gap between germline ends came to 15 bases. CDR1 and CDR2 (germline): KGHSH, LQKENI. CDR3 size: 15 residues. DNA of the CDR3: TGTGCCAGCTCACCACCGGTGGGCGCAGGGACCGAGCAGTACTTC. This sequence encodes CASSPPVGAGTEQYF.

This sequence joins TRBV7-3 and TRBJ2-6, with D hard to call. CDR3 size: 15 residues. CDR1 is SGHTA, CDR2 FQGTGA, per germline. V was trimmed by 5 bases and J by 0 bases, leaving 8 bases between them. CDR3 nucleotides: TGTGCCAGCAGCCCAGCCGCCTCTGGGGCCAACGTCCTGACTTTC. This sequence encodes CASSPAASGANVLTF.

This clone was seen a few times. The rearrangement uses TRBV12-3 or TRBV12-4 and TRBJ2-2; tentatively, D is TRBD2 (5 bases). This CDR3 contains 13 residues. The V end was cut by 6 bases, the J end by 6 bases, with 11 bases between. The CDR3 DNA reads TGTGCCAGCAGGGCCCGGGAAGCCGGGGAGCTGTTTTTT. Residues: CASRAREAGELFF.

The rearrangement joins TRBV3-1 (or the pseudogene TRBV3-2) to TRBJ2-7; 9 bases match TRBD1. This CDR3 is 15 amino acids long. Germline-derived CDR1 and CDR2 are LGHDT and YNNKEL (reference sequence). V lost 1 base, J lost 4 bases, and 5 bases stayed unmatched. CDR3 coding DNA: TGTGCCAGCAGCCAAGGGGACAGGGATTTTTACGAGCAGTACTTC. Amino acids: CASSQGDRDFYEQYF.

This sequence joins TRBV3-1 (or the pseudogene TRBV3-2) and TRBJ1-2, with D hard to call. CDR1 LGHDT and CDR2 YNNKEL come from the germline V gene (reference sequence). The V end was cut by 0 bases, the J end by 1 base, with 6 bases between. This CDR3 region has 14 residues. DNA for the CDR3: TGTGCCAGCAGCCAAGAAGCTTTTAACTATGGCTACACCTTC. Translation gives CASSQEAFNYGYTF.

CDR3 amino acids: CASSLAGGATNYGYTF. DNA of the CDR3: TGTGCCAGCAGCTTAGCCGGGGGGGCAACTAACTATGGCTACACCTTC. The chain employs TRBV7-9 and TRBJ1-2; perhaps TRBD1 as D (6 bases). Germline V gene data show CDR1 as SEHNR and CDR2 as FQNEAQ (reference sequence). The CDR3 is 16 residues long. The ends were cut back, 0 bases at V and 0 bases at J, with 11 bases in the middle.

The chain is built from TRBV7-9 and TRBJ1-5, with D possibly being TRBD1 (6 bases). V lost 5 bases to trimming and J lost 5 bases, with 19 bases between them. CDR3 length equals 16 residues. In germline, CDR1 is SEHNR, CDR2 FQNEAQ (reference sequence). The CDR3 DNA is TGTGCCAGCAGCCCCGCGCTACAGGGTTCAGATCAGCCCCAGCATTTT. It specifies CASSPALQGSDQPQHF.

This clone was seen a single time. This sequence joins TRBV6-5 and TRBJ1-2, with D perhaps TRBD1 (5 bases). Between the trimmed V and J ends, which lost 4 bases and 4 bases, there was a span of 13 bases. Germline CDR1 and CDR2: MNHEY and SVGAGI. The CDR3 contains 14 residues. The CDR3 is CASSSGVRIYGYTF. CDR3 bases: TGTGCCAGCAGTTCGGGGGTTCGTATCTATGGCTACACCTTC.